The rows below give T cell receptor beta chains drawn from one sample of a study of blood T cell repertoires in COVID-19. This table comes from immunoSEQ multiplex PCR, and its TCRdb copy is limited to in-frame clones, with some not included. The repertoire holds 200,000 to 300,000 clones, with roughly four fifths as singletons. The sample taken for sequencing was peripheral blood. The receptors stem from a woman aged 70-85 years with acute or convalescent COVID-19. Each CDR3 is given with its conserved first and last residue. Each record gives: J gene, clone size, D gene, V gene, CDR3 DNA, CDR3 protein. The D gene is left open where the match is weak. Clone size is stated in some rows and not others, as once, few, many or a class when expanded.

J: TRBJ2-7; size: -; D: -; V: TRBV5-6; DNA: TGTGCCAGCAGCTTGGGGGAGGGGGTAGTTAAAGAGCAGTACTTC; CDR3: CASSLGEGVVKEQYF
J: TRBJ1-2; size: -; D: TRBD1; V: TRBV7-9; DNA: TGTGCCAGCAGCTCTTCAGGGGGCGCGTCCTATGGCTACACCTTC; CDR3: CASSSSGGASYGYTF
J: TRBJ1-2; size: -; D: -; V: TRBV6-5; DNA: TGTGCCAGCAGTTATAGCGGGGGGCGCGGTGGCTACACCTTC; CDR3: CASSYSGGRGGYTF
J: TRBJ2-1; size: -; D: -; V: TRBV5-1; DNA: TGCGCCAGCAGCTTGGAGCGGACTCTAACGTCCCATGAGCAGTTCTTC; CDR3: CASSLERTLTSHEQFF
J: TRBJ1-5; size: -; D: -; V: TRBV5-6; DNA: TGTGCCAGCAGCAGACTAATGAATCAGCCCCAGCATTTT; CDR3: CASSRLMNQPQHF
J: TRBJ2-7; size: few; D: TRBD1; V: TRBV7-9; DNA: TGTGCCAGCAGTTCTACAGGGGGTGTCCACGAGCAGTACTTC; CDR3: CASSSTGGVHEQYF
J: TRBJ1-2; size: -; D: -; V: TRBV6-6; DNA: TGTGCCAGCACGAACGGACTTTTTGGTGGCTACACCTTC; CDR3: CASTNGLFGGYTF
J: TRBJ1-5; size: once; D: -; V: TRBV28; DNA: TGTGCCAGCAGCCGCAACGGTCTGGTTAATAGCAATCAGCCCCAGCATTTT; CDR3: CASSRNGLVNSNQPQHF
J: TRBJ2-5; size: -; D: TRBD1; V: TRBV29-1; DNA: TGCAGCGCCCGGGACAGGGAGACCCAGTACTTC; CDR3: CSARDRETQYF
J: TRBJ2-1; size: -; D: -; V: TRBV6-1; DNA: TGTGCCAGCAGTGAAGACTACTCCTACAATGAGCAGTTCTTC; CDR3: CASSEDYSYNEQFF
J: TRBJ1-1; size: -; D: TRBD1; V: TRBV7-6; DNA: TGTGCCAGCAGCTTAGGGCAGGGGGCCCGAACTGAAGCTTTCTTT; CDR3: CASSLGQGARTEAFF
J: TRBJ2-7; size: -; D: TRBD2; V: TRBV28; DNA: TGTGCCAGCAGTTCGCCCCGGGGGGGCGAGCAGTACTTC; CDR3: CASSSPRGGEQYF
J: TRBJ1-4; size: -; D: -; V: TRBV4-1; DNA: TGCGCCAGCAGCCAAGCGCCGAGTAATGAAAAACTGTTTTTT; CDR3: CASSQAPSNEKLFF
J: TRBJ2-1; size: -; D: TRBD2; V: TRBV6-1; DNA: TGTGCCAGCAGTGAAAGGTGGCTAGCGGGCGATAGCTCCTACAATGAGCAGTTCTTC; CDR3: CASSERWLAGDSSYNEQFF
J: TRBJ1-1; size: once; D: -; V: TRBV10-1; DNA: TGCGCCAGCAGGGACAGCACTAACACTGAAGCTTTCTTT; CDR3: CASRDSTNTEAFF
J: TRBJ2-1; size: -; D: TRBD2; V: TRBV6-1; DNA: TGTGCCAGCAGTGAAACTAGCGGGGGGCCATATGAGCAGTTCTTC; CDR3: CASSETSGGPYEQFF
J: TRBJ1-4; size: few; D: -; V: TRBV4-3; DNA: TGCGCCAGCAGCCAATCTAGGGCAAGAATAGAGGGAAAACTGTTTTTT; CDR3: CASSQSRARIEGKLFF
J: TRBJ1-1; size: -; D: -; V: TRBV2; DNA: TGTGCCAGCAGTGAAGGTATCCTCAACACTGAAGCTTTCTTT; CDR3: CASSEGILNTEAFF
J: TRBJ2-3; size: -; D: TRBD2; V: TRBV7-9; DNA: TGTGCCAGCAGCGCTAGCGGGGGACTCACAGATACGCAGTATTTT; CDR3: CASSASGGLTDTQYF
J: TRBJ1-2; size: once; D: -; V: TRBV4-2; DNA: TGTGCCAGCAGCCAAGATACGCAGGGTGACTATGGCTACACCTTC; CDR3: CASSQDTQGDYGYTF
J: TRBJ1-5; size: -; D: -; V: TRBV19; DNA: TGTGCCAGTAGTATAGAGGGCAGGGGAATGCAGCCCCAGCATTTT; CDR3: CASSIEGRGMQPQHF
J: TRBJ2-7; size: -; D: -; V: TRBV7-2; DNA: TGTGCCAGCAGCTCGGGAAGGCTTAGCTCCTACGAGCAGTACTTC; CDR3: CASSSGRLSSYEQYF
J: TRBJ2-3; size: -; D: -; V: TRBV3-1/TRBV3-2; DNA: TGTGCCAGCAGCCAAGTGCGGGGACCCACAGATACGCAGTATTTT; CDR3: CASSQVRGPTDTQYF
J: TRBJ1-4; size: -; D: TRBD1; V: TRBV15; DNA: TGTGCCACCAGCAGAGATGCCGGGACAGGGGCTGAAAAACTGTTTTTT; CDR3: CATSRDAGTGAEKLFF
J: TRBJ1-2; size: -; D: TRBD1; V: TRBV5-6; DNA: TGTGCCAGCAGCCTCCGGACAGGGGCTAATACTTATGGCTACACCTTC; CDR3: CASSLRTGANTYGYTF
J: TRBJ1-5; size: -; D: -; V: TRBV19; DNA: TGTGCCAGTAGTATAGATAGGTTTCCGGGAAAGGACCTTAGGTATAGCAATCAGCCCCAGCATTTT; CDR3: CASSIDRFPGKDLRYSNQPQHF
J: TRBJ2-1; size: -; D: TRBD1; V: TRBV18; DNA: TGTGCCAGCTCGCAGGGACAGACTTCCTACAATGAGCAGTTCTTC; CDR3: CASSQGQTSYNEQFF
J: TRBJ1-3; size: -; D: TRBD1; V: TRBV11-2; DNA: TGTGCCAGCAGCCCACAGGGGTCGGCTGGAAACACCATATATTTT; CDR3: CASSPQGSAGNTIYF
J: TRBJ1-4; size: -; D: -; V: TRBV7-8; DNA: TGTGCCAGCAGCTTAAAACTGGACAGCAGGGTAACTAATGAAAAACTGTTTTTT; CDR3: CASSLKLDSRVTNEKLFF
J: TRBJ1-2; size: -; D: TRBD1; V: TRBV20-1; DNA: TGCAGTGCTAGTCTCGAAAGATTTGGCGGACAGGGGTTTGGTGGCTACACCTTC; CDR3: CSASLERFGGQGFGGYTF
J: TRBJ2-3; size: -; D: -; V: TRBV28; DNA: TGTGCCAGCAGTTTCTTACACCGCACGAATACGCAGTATTTT; CDR3: CASSFLHRTNTQYF
J: TRBJ2-1; size: -; D: -; V: TRBV10-3; DNA: TGTGCCATCAGTCGGACAGTACTAGGCAATGAGCAGTTCTTC; CDR3: CAISRTVLGNEQFF
J: TRBJ1-5; size: -; D: TRBD1; V: TRBV2; DNA: TGTGCCAGCAGTGAATTGGGACAGGGTGGTCAGCCCCAGCATTTT; CDR3: CASSELGQGGQPQHF
J: TRBJ1-2; size: -; D: -; V: TRBV5-1; DNA: TGCGCCAGCAGCTTGGAGGGGGACGACTATGGCTACACCTTC; CDR3: CASSLEGDDYGYTF
J: TRBJ2-4; size: few; D: -; V: TRBV10-2; DNA: TGCGCCAGCAGTGAGGAGGGAGCCAAAAACATTCAGTACTTC; CDR3: CASSEEGAKNIQYF
J: TRBJ1-6; size: once; D: -; V: TRBV3-1/TRBV3-2; DNA: TGTGCCAGCAGCCTTACAGGAAACTCCTATAATTCACCCCTCCACTTT; CDR3: CASSLTGNSYNSPLHF
J: TRBJ1-6; size: -; D: -; V: TRBV28; DNA: TGTGCCAGCACCTCAGGGAATTCACCCCTCCACTTT; CDR3: CASTSGNSPLHF
J: TRBJ2-7; size: -; D: -; V: TRBV3-1/TRBV3-2; DNA: TGTGCCAGCAGCCAAGGAGGCGGGGTCTCCTACGAGCAGTACTTC; CDR3: CASSQGGGVSYEQYF
J: TRBJ1-2; size: -; D: -; V: TRBV7-2; DNA: TGTGCCAGCAGCTTGGAGACGGGGGGCTATGGCTACACCTTC; CDR3: CASSLETGGYGYTF
J: TRBJ2-3; size: -; D: -; V: TRBV12-3/TRBV12-4; DNA: TGTGCCAGCAGCCCAAATACAGATACGCAGTATTTT; CDR3: CASSPNTDTQYF